One sample yielded the 25 T cell receptor beta chains listed below, sequenced in a study of T cell responses to AZD1222 COVID-19 vaccine. Clones were read by immunoSEQ multiplex PCR, and TCRdb kept only the in-frame ones, dropping some. The table includes approximately 150,000 clones, 89% detected once. This specimen was peripheral blood, taken on day 0 of AZD1222 vaccination. The receptor set was obtained from an adult in good health.

The rearrangement links TRBV5-5 to TRBJ2-1; D remains ambiguous. This CDR3 contains 15 residues. V was clipped by 1 base and J by 8 bases, with 16 bases between them. CDR1 and CDR2 from the germline V gene are SGHKS and YYEKEE (reference sequence). This CDR3 is CASSLIQVRLDEQFF. The CDR3 nucleotides read TGTGCCAGCAGCTTGATTCAGGTGCGGCTGGATGAGCAGTTCTTC. The variable domain in full, with the rest retrieved from reference TRBV5-5 and TRBJ2-1, is DAGVTQSPTHLIKTRGQQVTLRCSPISGHKSVSWYQQVLGQGPQFIFQYYEKEERGRGNFPDRFSARQFPNYSSELNVNALLLGDSALYLCASSLIQVRLDEQFFGPGTRLTVL.

Written as DNA, the CDR3 is TGTGCCAGCAGCTTAGTGGGTGCGAATGCCTACAATGAGCAGTTCTTC. Protein sequence: CASSLVGANAYNEQFF. The chain links TRBV7-2 to TRBJ2-1; D is ambiguous. Germline CDR1 reads SGHTA; CDR2 reads FQGNSA. The V end was cut by 1 base, the J end by 2 bases, with 12 bases between. This CDR3 is 16 amino acids long.

This clone was seen only once. This chain connects TRBV11-3 to TRBJ1-2; weak D call: TRBD1 (5 bases). The CDR3 totals 13 residues. The V end was cut by 4 bases, the J end by 4 bases, with 10 bases between. Germline V lookup: CDR1 SGHNT, CDR2 YENEEA. CDR3 loop: CASSSTGPYGYTF. CDR3 DNA sequence: TGTGCCAGCAGCTCCACAGGTCCCTATGGCTACACCTTC.

The gene calls are TRBV5-1 and TRBJ2-3; TRBD1 might be the D (6 bases). The V gene's germline CDR1 is SGHRS and CDR2 YFSETQ. Trimming took off 2 bases at V and 6 bases at J, with 13 bases between the two ends. There are 14 residues in the CDR3. The chain's CDR3 is CASSLTGWLDTQYF. CDR3 nucleotide sequence: TGCGCCAGCAGCTTAACAGGGTGGCTCGATACGCAGTATTTT.

V is TRBV4-3 and J is TRBJ1-2; D uncertain. Looked up from germline, CDR1 is LGHNA and CDR2 is YSLEER. The CDR3 runs 15 residues. V gave up 4 bases and J gave up 12 bases, with 24 bases separating them. This CDR3 is CASSRERAKGSAHTF. The DNA of the CDR3 is TGCGCCAGCAGCCGAGAGAGGGCAAAGGGATCAGCCCACACCTTC.

The rearrangement links TRBV6-4 to TRBJ2-2; 8 nucleotides agree with TRBD2. This CDR3 has 15 amino acids. Trimming cost V 4 bases and J 5 bases; bases outside gene matches: 6. The germline V gene encodes CDR1 MRHNA and CDR2 SNTAGT. CDR3 in DNA: TGTGCCAGCAGTGTAGTAGCGGGGAATACCGGGGAGCTGTTTTTT. Amino acids: CASSVVAGNTGELFF.

CDR3 in DNA: TGTGCCAGCAGCTTCGGGACAGGGGATGGCTACGAGCAGTACTTC. Its translation is CASSFGTGDGYEQYF. The genes are TRBV7-8 and TRBJ2-7, with TRBD1 identical over 10 bases. The ends lost 3 bases at V and 3 bases at J; junction bases unmatched: 5. The CDR3 spans 15 residues. CDR1 is SGHVS and CDR2 is FQNEAQ in the germline V gene.

The chain uses TRBV4-2 and TRBJ2-7; D ambiguous. The germline CDR1 and CDR2 sequences are LGHNA and YNFKEQ. The CDR3 is made up of 15 amino acids. V was pared by 3 bases and J by 3 bases, with 15 bases between. Here the CDR3 reads CASSHHGQIRYEQYF. CDR3 coding DNA: TGTGCCAGCAGCCACCACGGGCAGATTCGCTACGAGCAGTACTTC.

This chain connects TRBV19 to TRBJ1-2; 9 bases map to TRBD1. J lost 8 bases, V lost 6 bases, and 13 bases had no gene match. The CDR3 has 15 residues. The germline V gene has CDR1 LNHDA and CDR2 SQIVND (reference sequence). The CDR3 protein is CASSSPDRGARGYTF. CDR3 coding DNA: TGTGCCAGTAGCAGCCCGGACAGGGGCGCCCGGGGCTACACCTTC.

J is TRBJ2-3 and V is TRBV5-6; 13 positions agree with TRBD2. Germline CDR1 is SGHDT and CDR2 is YYEEEE. Trimming at V came to 1 base and at J to 8 bases, leaving 7 bases not matched to a gene. This CDR3 is 16 amino acids long. CDR3 DNA sequence: TGTGCCAGCAGCTTGAGGACTAGCGGGAGCATGAGTACGCAGTATTTT. This encodes CASSLRTSGSMSTQYF. Full variable domain (rest looked up from reference TRBV5-6 and TRBJ2-3): DAGVTQSPTHLIKTRGQQVTLRCSPKSGHDTVSWYQQALGQGPQFIFQYYEEEERQRGNFPDRFSGHQFPNYSSELNVNALLLGDSALYLCASSLRTSGSMSTQYFGPGTRLTVL.

The chain couples TRBV7-2 to TRBJ2-5, with TRBD1 matching 7 bases. CDR1 is SGHTA and CDR2 is FQGNSA in the germline V gene. V was pared by 5 bases and J by 1 base, with 7 bases of the junction left unmatched. This CDR3 contains 15 residues. CDR3 DNA: TGTGCCAGCAGCCCGTTTGACAGGGTCCAAGAGACCCAGTACTTC. Amino acids: CASSPFDRVQETQYF.

J is TRBJ2-5 and V is TRBV7-3, with D perhaps TRBD2 (7 bases). Germline CDR1 SGHTA, CDR2 FQGTGA. The CDR3 is 15 amino acids. Trimming took 6 bases from V and 5 from J, leaving 19 bases between them. CDR3 bases: TGTGCCAGCAGTCTAGGGGGAGGGCGGTTTGAGACCCAGTACTTC. This gives the protein CASSLGGGRFETQYF.

The chain recombines TRBV2 with TRBJ1-1; 8 bases agree with TRBD1. Trimming at V came to 6 bases and at J to 4 bases, leaving 7 bases not matched to a gene. The CDR3 is made up of 14 amino acids. Germline V gives CDR1 SNHLY, CDR2 FYNNEI. CDR3 protein: CASRGQGAVTEAFF. CDR3 in DNA: TGTGCCAGCAGGGGTCAGGGGGCGGTCACTGAAGCTTTCTTT.

The rearrangement joins TRBV30 to TRBJ1-4; the D gene is possibly TRBD1 (5 bases). This CDR3 has 14 amino acids. Germline V gives CDR1 GTSNPN, CDR2 SVGIG (reference sequence). The V end lost 5 bases, the J end lost 5 bases, and 15 bases lay between the germline ends. The CDR3 region is CAWAEGQLNEKLFF. The CDR3 DNA is TGTGCCTGGGCCGAGGGGCAGCTAAATGAAAAACTGTTTTTT.

A few counts support this clone. The V and J genes are TRBV7-9 and TRBJ1-6, with D tentatively TRBD1 (5 bases). The CDR3 spans 17 residues. The V and J ends lost 1 base and 9 bases respectively, with 19 bases between them. In germline, CDR1 is SEHNR, CDR2 FQNEAQ (reference sequence). The CDR3 spells CASSLVASGHLPSPLHF. The DNA of the CDR3 is TGTGCCAGCAGCTTAGTCGCAAGTGGACACCTCCCTTCACCCCTCCACTTT.

V is TRBV28 and J is TRBJ2-7, with D perhaps given as TRBD1 or TRBD2 (5 bases each). This CDR3 is 15 amino acids long. Per germline, CDR1 MDHEN and CDR2 SYDVKM. V was shortened by 6 bases and J by 6 bases, with 21 bases between the two germline ends. CDR3 sequence reads: CASRTPGRALSEQYF. CDR3 DNA sequence: TGTGCCAGCAGGACTCCGGGACGAGCCCTCTCCGAGCAGTACTTC.

The V gene is TRBV5-1, the J gene TRBJ1-4, with TRBD1 as a possible D gene (5 bases). Germline V lookup: CDR1 SGHRS, CDR2 YFSETQ. Trimming took 4 bases from V and 8 from J, leaving 21 bases between them. The CDR3 is made up of 16 amino acids. The CDR3 DNA is TGCGCCAGCAGCAAGGCCCCGGGAGGGGAGGAAGAAAAACTGTTTTTT. Translation gives CASSKAPGGEEEKLFF. The full variable domain, completed using reference TRBV5-1 and TRBJ1-4, is KAGVTQTPRYLIKTRGQQVTLSCSPISGHRSVSWYQQTPGQGLQFLFEYFSETQRNKGNFPGRFSGRQFSNSRSEMNVSTLELGDSALYLCASSKAPGGEEEKLFFGSGTQLSVL.

The gene calls are TRBV11-2 and TRBJ2-1; D might be TRBD1 (6 bases). V lost 0 bases, J lost 2 bases, and 8 bases lay in between. The CDR3 totals 15 residues. CDR1 is SGHAT, CDR2 FQNNGV, per germline. DNA of the CDR3: TGTGCCAGCAGCTTAGAGCCAGGGGCCTACAATGAGCAGTTCTTC. Translating gives CASSLEPGAYNEQFF.

The V gene is TRBV2, the J gene TRBJ2-2, with TRBD1 identical over 8 bases. CDR1 is SNHLY and CDR2 is FYNNEI in the germline V gene. The V and J ends lost 9 bases and 6 bases, in that order; junction bases with no gene match: 15. The CDR3 is made up of 16 amino acids. CDR3 region: CASRVRTGFIAGELFF. DNA of the CDR3: TGTGCCAGTAGAGTTAGGACAGGGTTTATAGCCGGGGAGCTGTTTTTT.

The chain couples TRBV7-2 to TRBJ1-4, with D possibly TRBD1 on 5 matching bases. The germline gives CDR1 SGHTA, CDR2 FQGNSA. The germline V and J ends were trimmed by 3 bases and 4 bases, with 9 bases remaining between them. This CDR3 region has 14 residues. CDR3: CASSLGGFNEKLFF. The CDR3 region has the DNA TGTGCCAGCAGCTTGGGGGGATTTAATGAAAAACTGTTTTTT.

The chain uses TRBV7-2 and TRBJ1-3; D is unclear. This CDR3 region has 16 residues. Per germline, CDR1 SGHTA and CDR2 FQGNSA. V was shortened by 2 bases and J by 1 base, with 12 bases between the two germline ends. The DNA for the CDR3 is TGTGCCAGCAGCTTAAGGAGCTCTGCGTCTGGAAACACCATATATTTT. Amino acid sequence: CASSLRSSASGNTIYF.

This chain joins TRBV7-3 and TRBJ2-5; D not certain. This CDR3 spans 13 amino acids. Germline V gives CDR1 SGHTA, CDR2 FQGTGA. The V end was cut by 5 bases, the J end by 0 bases, with 7 bases between. The CDR3 nucleotides read TGTGCCAGCAGCCCCCGGGACCAAGAGACCCAGTACTTC. Translating gives CASSPRDQETQYF.

The chain combines TRBV3-1 (or the pseudogene TRBV3-2) with TRBJ2-2; TRBD2 aligns across 7 bases. The germline V gene encodes CDR1 LGHDT and CDR2 YNNKEL (reference sequence). V was clipped by 3 bases and J by 5 bases; unmatched bases: 6. The CDR3 is 15 residues long. The CDR3 loop is CASSQTGRGTGELFF. CDR3 in DNA: TGTGCCAGCAGCCAGACGGGGAGGGGAACCGGGGAGCTGTTTTTT.

The rearrangement links TRBV20-1 to TRBJ2-3, with no clear D. This CDR3 has 11 residues. CDR1 DFQATT and CDR2 SNEGSKA come from the germline V gene (reference sequence). V dropped 3 bases and J dropped 14 bases, with 15 bases sitting between them. CDR3 region: CSASFQDQPYF. CDR3 bases: TGCAGTGCTAGTTTCCAGGACCAACCGTATTTT.

The chain employs TRBV15 and TRBJ1-2, with 8 positions matching TRBD1. Unmatched junction bases numbered 4, after V lost 3 bases and J lost 4 bases. This CDR3 is 14 amino acids long. Germline-derived CDR1 and CDR2 are LNHNV and YYDKDF (reference sequence). The CDR3 spells CATSRDRVSYGYTF. DNA for the CDR3: TGTGCCACCAGCAGGGACAGGGTATCCTATGGCTACACCTTC. Variable domain in full (rest from reference TRBV15 and TRBJ1-2): DAMVIQNPRYQVTQFGKPVTLSCSQTLNHNVMYWYQQKSSQAPKLLFHYYDKDFNNEADTPDNFQSRRPNTSFCFLDIRSPGLGDTAMYLCATSRDRVSYGYTFGSGTRLTVV.